This TCR beta chain is from a study of cytomegalovirus exposure and HLA in healthy donors (dated by TCRdb to the late 2010s). Study-wide context: The roughly 670 repertoires of the first cohort and the 120 validation repertoires were produced on the same platform, according to a later analysis. The study was designed to test whether signatures of past pathogen exposure could be identified by cataloging public T cell receptors. Along with the roughly 610-subject first cohort, a separate validation cohort of about 110 different subjects was used. To predict cytomegalovirus infection status, the study brought together high-throughput TCR immunosequencing, statistical association of individual TCRs with disease status, and machine learning.

The donors were included in the validation cohort of some 120 subjects, a group kept apart from the approximately 700-subject first cohort. A note on this clone: Which antigen it targets is not known. At one end, the junction sequence differs from germline, possibly due to a read error.

Findings and caveats that apply to the study as a whole: Cytomegalovirus status was reported to be diagnosed by the classifier with high specificity and sensitivity in both the original and validation cohorts. Subsequent analysis determined that TCRs grouped into clusters in the first cohort also showed a tendency toward co-occurrence across the roughly 120 validation repertoires, and 90% to 95% of cluster scores exceeded 0. A few of the identified cytomegalovirus-associated TCR beta chains were confirmed in vitro to be specific for cytomegalovirus antigens. Most TCR sequences were observed very rarely across donors, whereas some public TCRs were present in many individuals. The study gave a list of about 170 TCR beta chains associated with cytomegalovirus. A later analysis had no HLA typing for the validation cohort, so co-occurrence there was scored across all 120 or so repertoires. According to the authors, the approach could potentially be generalized to other disease states and immunological phenotypes.

Library construction relied on the immunoSEQ multiplex PCR assay. Turning to the authors' computational methods: A statistical classification framework was built for diagnosing cytomegalovirus status from the catalog of TCR beta chain sequences. TCRdb carries this immuneACCESS record with in-frame sequences only. Its versions omit some clonotypes, under half of them owing to an unresolved V gene in the studies checked, with the rest unexplained. V and J calls and clone size are as listed in that table; D and trimming were resolved from the DNA. Recorded for this sample are 170,000 or so clones; approximately 81% of them occurred a single time. The leading ten clones occupy approximately 15% of the sample. The CDR3 contains 11 residues, cysteine and phenylalanine counted. Only the CDR3 part of the read is kept: 33 bases, read in frame from the first base. The germline V gene encodes CDR1 SQVTM and CDR2 ANQGSEA.

Rearrangement joined TRBV29-1 to TRBJ2-5; tentative D gene TRBD1, with 6 bases matching. The clonotype was recovered from a man between 18 and 29 years old in good health and CMV-seropositive. Source material: PBMCs. The CDR3 loop reads CSAQGGEAQYF. The DNA reads as follows: TGCAGCGCACAGGGTGGAGAGGCCCAGTACTTC.